Presented here are 24 T cell receptor beta chains from one specimen sequenced in a study of shared clonotypes between healthy human individuals. Only in-frame clones appear in the TCRdb table, and some are missing; sequencing was by immunoSEQ multiplex PCR. This table holds around 700,000 clones, roughly 94% found once. Naivety among CD8 cells was defined by CD45RO negativity and positive CCR7 selection, thereby excluding terminally differentiated effector memory CD45RA+ cells. Sequences were obtained from naive CD8+ T cells sorted from blood. The source of these receptors is a man aged 25-45 years in good health.

This clone was found a few times. The chain has TRBV6-5 and TRBJ2-1, with D perhaps matching TRBD2 (6 bases). Looked up from germline, CDR1 is MNHEY and CDR2 is SVGAGI. This CDR3 spans 13 amino acids. Between the trimmed V and J ends, which lost 2 bases and 7 bases, there was a span of 9 bases. CDR3: CASSYGGENEQFF. CDR3 coding DNA: TGTGCCAGCAGTTACGGCGGGGAGAATGAGCAGTTCTTC.

V is TRBV19 and J is TRBJ2-5; TRBD2 agrees at 13 bases. Germline assignment: CDR1 LNHDA and CDR2 SQIVND (reference sequence). This CDR3 has 13 amino acids. The V gene end was trimmed by 8 bases and the J gene end by 5 bases; junction bases not matched to a gene: 2. CDR3 in amino acids: CASGLAGVETQYF. The CDR3, as DNA: TGTGCCAGTGGACTAGCGGGAGTGGAGACCCAGTACTTC.

The V gene is TRBV7-2, the J gene TRBJ2-3; 9 bases are shared with TRBD2. V shed 4 bases, J shed 4 bases, and the junction held 6 bases outside the gene matches. Germline-derived CDR1 and CDR2 are SGHTA and FQGNSA. The CDR3 extends over 15 amino acids. Here the CDR3 reads CASSWVAGVSDTQYF. In DNA, the CDR3 is TGTGCCAGCAGCTGGGTAGCGGGAGTGTCAGATACGCAGTATTTT.

This clone was seen just once. This rearrangement joins TRBV11-2 to TRBJ2-3; 11 bases fit TRBD2. Trimming cost V 9 bases and J 3 bases; bases outside gene matches: 8. The CDR3 spans 15 residues. The germline V gene has CDR1 SGHAT and CDR2 FQNNGV. As DNA, the CDR3 is TGTGCCAGTGGGATGATAGCGGGAGGGACAGATACGCAGTATTTT. This translates into CASGMIAGGTDTQYF.

This clone was detected a few times. V gene TRBV7-2 combines with J gene TRBJ2-7; 7 positions agree with TRBD1. Germline loops: CDR1 SGHTA, CDR2 FQGNSA. The CDR3 is 14 amino acids. The ends lost 3 bases at V and 5 bases at J; junction bases unmatched: 7. The DNA of the CDR3 is TGTGCCAGCAGCTTGGAGGCAGGACAGGACGAGCAGTACTTC. Its translation is CASSLEAGQDEQYF.

This clone was counted between two and nine times. The chain links TRBV13 to TRBJ2-4, with 9 nucleotides matching TRBD1. CDR3 length: 13 residues. With 3 bases clipped from V and 6 bases from J, the junction kept 0 bases outside the gene matches. The germline V gene has CDR1 PRHDT and CDR2 FYEKMQ (reference sequence). The CDR3 sequence is CASSLDRGNIQYF. For the CDR3, the DNA is TGTGCCAGCAGCTTGGACAGGGGAAACATTCAGTACTTC.

The chain uses TRBV7-9 and TRBJ1-5, with a tentative D call TRBD1 (5 bases). The CDR3 sequence is 14 residues long. V was cut by 3 bases and J by 5 bases, with 11 bases left in between. The germline CDR1 and CDR2 sequences are SEHNR and FQNEAQ (reference sequence). CDR3 nucleotides: TGTGCCAGCAGCTTTGGAGGGGTTCATCAGCCCCAGCATTTT. Translation gives CASSFGGVHQPQHF.

The chain combines TRBV9 with TRBJ2-5; no clear D. The CDR3 covers 12 residues. Germline V CDR1 and CDR2: SGDLS, YYNGEE. The ends were cut back, 0 bases at V and 2 bases at J, with 2 bases in the middle. The CDR3 nucleotides are TGTGCCAGCAGCGTAGGGCAAGAGACCCAGTACTTC. Protein: CASSVGQETQYF.

The rearrangement links TRBV4-3 to TRBJ2-7, with D maybe TRBD2 (6 bases). Deletions cut 1 base from V and 2 bases from J, with 12 bases between. In germline, CDR1 is LGHNA, CDR2 YSLEER. The length of the CDR3 is 15 residues. CDR3 residues: CASSQVSGEAYEQYF. CDR3 nucleotide sequence: TGCGCCAGCAGCCAAGTGTCGGGAGAGGCCTACGAGCAGTACTTC.

The rearrangement joins TRBV4-1 to TRBJ1-4; TRBD1 matches 7 bases. The CDR3 runs to 15 residues. The germline CDR1 and CDR2 sequences are MGHRA and YSYEKL. Germline trimming cut 1 base from V and 7 bases from J; bases unmatched to any gene: 6. CDR3 sequence reads: CASSQGQGGREKLFF. The CDR3 DNA is TGCGCCAGCAGCCAAGGTCAGGGGGGGCGTGAAAAACTGTTTTTT.

This rearrangement joins TRBV4-3 to TRBJ2-6; weak D call: TRBD2 (5 bases). CDR1 is LGHNA and CDR2 is YSLEER in the germline V gene. V shed 1 base and J shed 6 bases, with 13 bases lying between them. The CDR3 is 16 residues long. The CDR3 DNA follows: TGCGCCAGCAGCCAAGTATGGGAGCCATCGGCCAACGTCCTGACTTTC. It is translated as CASSQVWEPSANVLTF.

This clone is a singleton in its sample. The genes are TRBV7-9 and TRBJ1-1; possibly TRBD1 for D (5 bases). The V end lost 6 bases, the J end lost 0 bases, and 17 bases lay between the germline ends. The CDR3 length is 16 residues. The germline CDR1 and CDR2 sequences are SEHNR and FQNEAQ (reference sequence). The CDR3 region is CASRPRDGAVNTEAFF. For the CDR3, the DNA is TGTGCCAGCAGACCACGGGACGGAGCGGTGAACACTGAAGCTTTCTTT. Full variable domain (missing parts from reference TRBV7-9 and TRBJ1-1): DTGVSQNPRHKITKRGQNVTFRCDPISEHNRLYWYRQTLGQGPEFLTYFQNEAQLEKSRLLSDRFSAERPKGSFSTLEIQRTEQGDSAMYLCASRPRDGAVNTEAFFGQGTRLTVV.

The J gene is TRBJ2-3, the V gene TRBV21-1; TRBD1 is the table's D call and was not checked against the DNA. TRBV21-1 is a documented pseudogene. This CDR3 region has 17 residues. CDR3 protein: CASRDPGGKLGTDTQYF. In nucleotides, the CDR3 is TGTGCCAGCAGAGACCCAGGGGGCAAGCTAGGCACAGATACGCAGTATTTT.

J is TRBJ2-5 and V is TRBV28; D remains unclear. Germline loops: CDR1 MDHEN, CDR2 SYDVKM. This CDR3 region has 13 residues. V gave up 6 bases and J gave up 5 bases, with 13 bases separating them. The CDR3 region has the DNA TGTGCCAGCAGCGGCCGACCCCAGGAGACCCAGTACTTC. Residues: CASSGRPQETQYF.

The V and J genes are TRBV7-9 and TRBJ1-1; D remains ambiguous. From germline, CDR1 is SEHNR and CDR2 FQNEAQ (reference sequence). CDR3 length: 16 amino acids. Trimming stripped 3 bases from V and 0 bases from J, with 14 bases between. CDR3 in DNA: TGTGCCAGCAGCTTCGGACGGACTATGGTGAACACTGAAGCTTTCTTT. Translating it yields CASSFGRTMVNTEAFF.

The CDR3 region is CAWSVVAPSFEKLFF. CDR3 DNA: TGTGCCTGGAGTGTGGTGGCACCTAGTTTCGAAAAACTGTTTTTT. The chain carries TRBV30 and TRBJ1-4; D not certain. V lost 0 bases and J 8 bases, leaving 16 bases between the germline ends. Germline V gene lookup returns CDR1 GTSNPN and CDR2 SVGIG (reference sequence). The CDR3 length is 15 residues.

The chain carries TRBV29-1 and TRBJ2-7, with D possibly called TRBD1 or TRBD2 (5 bases each). Trimming took off 1 base at V and 2 bases at J, with 9 bases between the two ends. The CDR3 has 13 residues. The germline V gene encodes CDR1 SQVTM and CDR2 ANQGSEA. DNA for the CDR3: TGCAGCGTTGAAGGGGGGAATACCTACGAGCAGTACTTC. This gives the protein CSVEGGNTYEQYF.

V gene TRBV27 combines with J gene TRBJ2-1; 7 bases are shared with TRBD2. Germline-derived CDR1 and CDR2 are MNHEY and SMNVEV (reference sequence). Trimming removed 6 bases from V and 9 bases from J; junction bases left unmatched: 14. The CDR3 is 15 residues long. As DNA, the CDR3 is TGTGCCAGCAGCTCTCTAGCGGCCATCCGGAGTGAGCAGTTCTTC. This sequence encodes CASSSLAAIRSEQFF.

The gene calls are TRBV7-9 and TRBJ2-4; D might be TRBD1 or TRBD2, each matching 5 bases. This CDR3 is 15 amino acids long. CDR1 and CDR2 (germline): SEHNR, FQNEAQ (reference sequence). The V gene lost 5 bases and the J gene lost 1 base, with 12 bases spanning the gap. CDR3 DNA: TGTGCCAGCAGCGGCGAGGGGAATGCCAAAAACATTCAGTACTTC. Its protein is CASSGEGNAKNIQYF.

The chain joins TRBV28 to TRBJ2-7; possibly TRBD2 for D (5 bases). The germline CDR1 and CDR2 sequences are MDHEN and SYDVKM. Trimming left V 4 bases short and J 3 bases short, with 10 bases between. The CDR3 has 13 amino acids. Written as DNA, the CDR3 is TGTGCCAGCAGTTACCTCCGGGACTACGAGCAGTACTTC. It is translated as CASSYLRDYEQYF. The variable domain in full, with the rest retrieved from reference TRBV28 and TRBJ2-7, is DVKVTQSSRYLVKRTGEKVFLECVQDMDHENMFWYRQDPGLGLRLIYFSYDVKMKEKGDIPEGYSVSREKKERFSLILESASTNQTSMYLCASSYLRDYEQYFGPGTRLTVT.

The chain combines TRBV7-9 with TRBJ2-7; tentatively, D is TRBD2 (6 bases). The CDR3 is made up of 14 amino acids. V dropped 4 bases and J dropped 1 base, with 11 bases sitting between them. CDR1 and CDR2 from the germline V gene are SEHNR and FQNEAQ (reference sequence). The CDR3 bases are TGTGCCAGCAGCTCCCCGGAGGGGTCCTACGAGCAGTACTTC. Translating it yields CASSSPEGSYEQYF.

V gene TRBV10-2 combines with J gene TRBJ1-5, with D uncertain. Germline V gene data show CDR1 as WSHSY and CDR2 as SAAADI. V was trimmed by 8 bases and J by 0 bases, leaving 11 bases between them. The CDR3 runs to 14 residues. The CDR3 loop reads CASDSGDSNQPQHF. The DNA of the CDR3 is TGCGCCAGCGATTCGGGAGATAGCAATCAGCCCCAGCATTTT.

Remarks on this clone: Other DNA sequences from this sample encode an identical CDR3 as well. The chain links TRBV27 to TRBJ1-1; tentatively, D is TRBD1 (5 bases). The CDR3 sequence is 14 residues long. The germline gives CDR1 MNHEY, CDR2 SMNVEV (reference sequence). The germline V and J ends were trimmed by 8 bases and 8 bases, with 21 bases remaining between them. CDR3 loop: CASAGVVQGFEAFF. The CDR3, as DNA: TGTGCCAGCGCGGGGGTCGTGCAGGGCTTCGAAGCTTTCTTT.

The rearrangement links TRBV27 to TRBJ2-2; perhaps TRBD2 as D (5 bases). The CDR3 has 12 residues. With 3 bases removed from V and 7 bases from J, the gap between germline ends came to 6 bases. The germline V gene encodes CDR1 MNHEY and CDR2 SMNVEV (reference sequence). CDR3 sequence: CASSLRVGELFF. The CDR3 DNA follows: TGTGCCAGCAGTTTGAGGGTCGGGGAGCTGTTTTTT.